A single sample is the source of the 27 T cell receptor beta chains below, sequenced in a study of blood T cell repertoires in COVID-19. The method was immunoSEQ multiplex PCR; TCRdb's version includes in-frame clones alone and lacks a portion of them. The sample contains approximately 290,000 clones, 75% to 90% of which appear only once. Sequencing input: PBMCs or T cells enriched from blood (not recorded which). These receptors all come from a woman between 25 and 40 years old who had recovered from COVID-19.

This chain joins TRBV9 and TRBJ1-4; tentatively, D is TRBD1 (5 bases). CDR3 length: 15 residues. Per germline, CDR1 SGDLS and CDR2 YYNGEE. The V gene lost 0 bases and the J gene lost 4 bases, with 10 bases spanning the gap. CDR3: CASSVAGALNEKLFF. CDR3 coding DNA: TGTGCCAGCAGCGTAGCTGGGGCCCTTAATGAAAAACTGTTTTTT.

This clone was recorded once. This chain connects TRBV18 to TRBJ2-1, with a tentative D call TRBD1 (6 bases). V was shortened by 4 bases and J by 7 bases, with 17 bases between the two germline ends. This CDR3 has 15 amino acids. Looked up from germline, CDR1 is KGHSH and CDR2 is LQKENI. The CDR3 is CASSRGQGGANEQFF. The CDR3 DNA follows: TGTGCCAGCTCACGGGGGCAGGGCGGTGCGAATGAGCAGTTCTTC.

This clone was found once. The genes are TRBV6-5 and TRBJ2-7; D might be TRBD2 (7 bases). Germline V gene sequence: CDR1 MNHEY, CDR2 SVGAGI. This CDR3 spans 12 amino acids. The CDR3 region is CAGAGDSYEQYF. CDR3 DNA sequence: TGTGCGGGGGCGGGAGACTCCTACGAGCAGTACTTC.

The rearrangement links TRBV27 to TRBJ2-1, with D possibly matching TRBD1 (6 bases). Germline-derived CDR1 and CDR2 are MNHEY and SMNVEV (reference sequence). The CDR3 covers 14 residues. Trimming left V 2 bases short and J 4 bases short, with 9 bases between. CDR3 nucleotide sequence: TGTGCCAGCAGTTTAAAAGGGGGTTACAATGAGCAGTTCTTC. Translated, it gives CASSLKGGYNEQFF.

Here the CDR3 reads CASSQDRSRGMNTEAFF. CDR3 in DNA: TGCGCCAGCAGCCAAGATAGGAGCAGGGGTATGAACACTGAAGCTTTCTTT. V and J are TRBV4-1 and TRBJ1-1, with D possibly being TRBD1 (6 bases). There are 17 residues in the CDR3. The V gene lost 0 bases and the J gene lost 0 bases, with 14 bases spanning the gap. Germline V gene data show CDR1 as MGHRA and CDR2 as YSYEKL.

The genes are TRBV19 and TRBJ1-4, with D possibly TRBD1 on 5 matching bases. CDR1 LNHDA and CDR2 SQIVND come from the germline V gene (reference sequence). The ends were cut back, 4 bases at V and 4 bases at J, with 16 bases in the middle. CDR3 length: 16 residues. The CDR3 sequence: CASSSLHQGYNEKLFF. The CDR3 DNA sequence: TGTGCCAGTAGTAGCCTACACCAGGGATATAATGAAAAACTGTTTTTT.

The V call is TRBV5-1, the J call TRBJ2-3; a possible D gene is TRBD1 (6 bases). Germline V lookup: CDR1 SGHRS, CDR2 YFSETQ. V was trimmed by 2 bases and J by 3 bases, leaving 10 bases between them. This CDR3 is 14 amino acids long. The CDR3: CASSFQGQTDTQYF. The CDR3 nucleotides read TGCGCCAGCAGCTTCCAGGGGCAAACAGATACGCAGTATTTT.

This chain connects TRBV3-1 (or the pseudogene TRBV3-2) to TRBJ2-3; 9 positions agree with TRBD2. The V gene's germline CDR1 is LGHDT and CDR2 YNNKEL (reference sequence). The CDR3 consists of 12 residues. J gave up 11 bases and V 10 bases, and 10 bases lay outside the gene matches. This CDR3 is CATRRAGGEQYF. As DNA, the CDR3 is TGTGCCACCCGACGGGCGGGAGGGGAGCAGTATTTT.

This chain connects TRBV15 to TRBJ2-3; perhaps TRBD1 as D (5 bases). Germline CDR1 and CDR2: LNHNV and YYDKDF (reference sequence). This CDR3 has 15 amino acids. V dropped 1 base and J dropped 3 bases, with 11 bases sitting between them. The chain's CDR3 is CATSRVNRRTDTQYF. As DNA, the CDR3 is TGTGCCACCAGCAGAGTAAACAGGAGAACAGATACGCAGTATTTT.

The V call is TRBV7-9, the J call TRBJ2-5; D remains ambiguous. V was cut by 2 bases and J by 3 bases, with 7 bases left in between. CDR1 and CDR2 from the germline V gene are SEHNR and FQNEAQ (reference sequence). This CDR3 region has 13 residues. CDR3 sequence reads: CASSLSQEETQYF. CDR3 bases: TGTGCCAGCAGCTTATCTCAGGAAGAGACCCAGTACTTC. Together with reference TRBV7-9 and TRBJ2-5, the CDR3 gives the full variable domain: DTGVSQNPRHKITKRGQNVTFRCDPISEHNRLYWYRQTLGQGPEFLTYFQNEAQLEKSRLLSDRFSAERPKGSFSTLEIQRTEQGDSAMYLCASSLSQEETQYFGPGTRLLVL.

The chain couples TRBV11-3 to TRBJ2-1, with 7 bases aligning to TRBD1. Germline-derived CDR1 and CDR2 are SGHNT and YENEEA. The CDR3 extends over 16 amino acids. The J segment lost 0 bases and the V segment lost 0 bases, leaving 2 bases of the junction unmatched. The CDR3 bases are TGTGCCAGCAGCTTAGAGGGGACAGTCTCCTACAATGAGCAGTTCTTC. Its protein is CASSLEGTVSYNEQFF.

This clone was counted once. The chain combines TRBV9 with TRBJ1-4, with 7 positions matching TRBD1. The germline CDR1 and CDR2 sequences are SGDLS and YYNGEE. CDR3 length: 16 amino acids. J gave up 5 bases and V 4 bases, and 11 bases lay outside the gene matches. The CDR3 spells CASSPTPQGVNEKLFF. In nucleotides, the CDR3 is TGTGCCAGCAGCCCAACCCCCCAGGGGGTGAATGAAAAACTGTTTTTT.

This chain links TRBV29-1 with TRBJ2-7, with 12 bases that match TRBD2. The junction had 1 base not matched to a gene; V was cut back by 1 base and J by 3 bases. In germline, CDR1 is SQVTM, CDR2 ANQGSEA. The CDR3 extends over 14 amino acids. The DNA of the CDR3 is TGCAGCGTTGAAGCGACTAGCGGGAGCTACGAGCAGTACTTC. Translation gives CSVEATSGSYEQYF.

V gene TRBV10-3 combines with J gene TRBJ1-1; the D gene is possibly TRBD1 (5 bases). Germline V gene lookup returns CDR1 ENHRY and CDR2 SYGVKD. Trimming left V 6 bases short and J 3 bases short, with 17 bases between. This CDR3 has 15 residues. The CDR3: CAIRSGGGPDTEAFF. CDR3 sequence (DNA): TGTGCCATCAGGAGCGGGGGAGGGCCGGACACTGAAGCTTTCTTT.

This sequence joins TRBV5-1 and TRBJ2-7; D unclear. V was cut by 2 bases and J by 3 bases, with 12 bases left in between. The V gene's germline CDR1 is SGHRS and CDR2 YFSETQ. The CDR3 runs 14 residues. CDR3 amino acids: CASSLLRNGYEQYF. CDR3 in DNA: TGCGCCAGCAGCTTATTGAGGAATGGCTACGAGCAGTACTTC.

In its sample, this clone was seen a few times. The chain combines TRBV6-5 with TRBJ2-7; TRBD2 aligns across 11 bases. The V segment lost 8 bases and the J segment 6 bases; nucleotides outside the gene matches: 9. Germline loops: CDR1 MNHEY, CDR2 SVGAGI. This CDR3 region has 14 residues. Here the CDR3 reads CASGKLAGVGEQYF. Written as DNA, the CDR3 is TGTGCCAGCGGCAAACTAGCGGGGGTGGGCGAGCAGTACTTC.

The rearrangement joins TRBV3-1 (or the pseudogene TRBV3-2) to TRBJ2-7, with D possibly matching TRBD2 (5 bases). The germline gives CDR1 LGHDT, CDR2 YNNKEL (reference sequence). Trimming removed 2 bases from V and 4 bases from J, with 21 bases in between. The CDR3 totals 17 residues. The CDR3 protein is CASSQPRSGSFGYEQYF. The CDR3 DNA follows: TGTGCCAGCAGCCAACCCCGATCGGGGTCCTTTGGGTACGAGCAGTACTTC.

The sample holds one count of this clone. The rearrangement joins TRBV2 to TRBJ1-2; TRBD1 matches 8 bases. CDR1 and CDR2 from the germline V gene are SNHLY and FYNNEI. The CDR3 has 14 residues. V lost 0 bases to trimming and J lost 5 bases; unmatched junction nucleotides: 2. The CDR3 nucleotides read TGTGCCAGCAGTGAAGCTAGGACAGGGTATGGCTACACCTTC. As protein: CASSEARTGYGYTF.

The genes are TRBV5-1 and TRBJ1-3; D possibly corresponds to TRBD1 (5 bases). The CDR3 is made up of 16 amino acids. Trimming cost V 0 bases and J 0 bases, with 10 bases left between them. CDR1 and CDR2 (germline): SGHRS, YFSETQ. The CDR3 sequence: CASSLGPTDSGNTIYF. The CDR3 nucleotides read TGCGCCAGCAGCTTGGGTCCGACAGACTCTGGAAACACCATATATTTT.

J is TRBJ2-6 and V is TRBV10-2; D ambiguous. V shed 7 bases and J shed 0 bases, with 7 bases lying between them. This CDR3 spans 14 amino acids. The germline V gene encodes CDR1 WSHSY and CDR2 SAAADI. CDR3: CASTLSSGANVLTF. In DNA form, the CDR3 reads TGCGCCAGCACCCTAAGCTCTGGGGCCAACGTCCTGACTTTC.

This chain connects TRBV28 to TRBJ2-3, with D possibly TRBD1 on 6 matching bases. Trimming removed 5 bases at V and 5 bases at J, with 23 bases between. Germline loops: CDR1 MDHEN, CDR2 SYDVKM. The length of the CDR3 is 17 residues. CDR3 coding DNA: TGTGCCAGCAGTCGATCCTCATGGGGGCCCGACGAAGATACGCAGTATTTT. Its translation is CASSRSSWGPDEDTQYF.

The V gene is TRBV7-9, the J gene TRBJ2-7; 12 positions agree with TRBD1. The CDR3 consists of 19 residues. CDR1 SEHNR and CDR2 FQNEAQ come from the germline V gene (reference sequence). V was clipped by 5 bases and J by 1 base; unmatched bases: 15. The chain's CDR3 is CASSANRDRGPRESYEQYF. Written as DNA, the CDR3 is TGTGCCAGCAGCGCTAACCGGGACAGGGGGCCTCGGGAATCCTACGAGCAGTACTTC.

This chain connects TRBV18 to TRBJ1-2; 7 nucleotides line up with TRBD1. CDR1 KGHSH and CDR2 LQKENI come from the germline V gene. V trimming: 3 bases; J trimming: 3 bases; junction bases outside the gene matches: 4. The CDR3 runs 14 residues. This chain's CDR3 is CASSPGTGDYGYTF. The CDR3 DNA follows: TGTGCCAGCTCACCGGGAACAGGGGACTATGGCTACACCTTC.

The rearrangement uses TRBV14 and TRBJ2-1, with 9 bases aligning to TRBD2. Germline V lookup: CDR1 SGHDN, CDR2 FVKESK. The CDR3 totals 17 residues. V dropped 4 bases and J dropped 4; count of bases not matched to a gene: 11. CDR3 protein: CASSPVRLAGAYNEQFF. CDR3 nucleotides: TGTGCCAGCAGCCCCGTCCGGTTAGCGGGAGCGTACAATGAGCAGTTCTTC.

The rearrangement joins TRBV9 to TRBJ1-2, with a tentative D call TRBD1 (5 bases). Germline loops: CDR1 SGDLS, CDR2 YYNGEE. V lost 3 bases to trimming and J lost 0 bases, with 12 bases between them. This CDR3 is 15 amino acids long. The CDR3 DNA is TGTGCCAGCAGCGGACTCAAGGGGTCTAACTATGGCTACACCTTC. Residues: CASSGLKGSNYGYTF.

The CDR3 DNA reads as TGTGCCAGCAGCCTATCCGGGGCTCGGGGGACAGGGGCCTACAATGAGCAGTTCTTC. Translating it yields CASSLSGARGTGAYNEQFF. The chain links TRBV7-2 to TRBJ2-1, with 10 bases that match TRBD1. Germline CDR1 reads SGHTA; CDR2 reads FQGNSA. This CDR3 is 19 amino acids long. The V gene end was trimmed by 5 bases and the J gene end by 2 bases; junction bases not matched to a gene: 15.

The chain uses TRBV6-5 and TRBJ1-1; 7 bases are shared with TRBD1. Per the germline V gene, CDR1 is MNHEY and CDR2 is SVGAGI. This CDR3 has 12 residues. The V and J ends lost 5 bases and 6 bases, in that order; junction bases with no gene match: 3. CDR3 bases: TGTGCCAGCAGTCCTACAGGGGCTGAAGCTTTCTTT. Translated: CASSPTGAEAFF.